These 11 T cell receptor beta chains were all obtained from the same sample, sequenced in a study of blood T cells in healthy people across ages. It was with a sample-barcoded 5' primer and a J-beta primer mix that a second PCR of about 6 to 12 cycles was run. TCRdb reanalysed the 5' RACE reads using MiXCR and keeps one entry per CDR3 protein. The repertoire holds around 780,000 distinct CDR3 sequences, with roughly 25% as singletons. This same sample was also taken into another study, of T cells of mothers and their children.

Sequenced material: blood. The receptors were sampled from a boy younger than 18 in good health.

J is TRBJ1-2 and V is TRBV28; D gene unclear. Germline V lookup: CDR1 MDHEN, CDR2 SYDVKM. CDR3 length: 14 residues. V was shortened by 8 bases and J by 7 bases, with 20 bases between the two germline ends. The DNA for the CDR3 is TGTGCCAGCGGGGTTATGGTCCCTGGGAGTGGCTACACCTTC. Translation gives CASGVMVPGSGYTF.

This clonotype was seen only a few times. The chain has TRBV5-6 and TRBJ2-1; possibly TRBD1 for D (5 bases). Deletions cut 4 bases from V and 0 bases from J, with 14 bases between. Germline values: CDR1 SGHDT, CDR2 YYEEEE. The CDR3 is 16 amino acids. The CDR3 nucleotides are TGTGCCAGCAGCCCTGATGGGGCGACCTCCTACAATGAGCAGTTCTTC. The encoded protein is CASSPDGATSYNEQFF.

Ten or more counts support this clonotype. The CDR3 reads CASSPLPSSYNSPLHF. Written as DNA, the CDR3 is TGTGCCAGCTCACCACTTCCGAGCTCCTATAATTCACCCCTCCACTTT. The genes are TRBV18 and TRBJ1-6; unclear D gene. V was clipped by 1 base and J by 0 bases, with 7 bases between them. The CDR3 runs to 16 residues. Germline V gene sequence: CDR1 KGHSH, CDR2 LQKENI.

This chain connects TRBV6-1 to TRBJ2-5; TRBD1 matches 10 bases. The CDR3 length is 17 residues. The V gene's germline CDR1 is MNHNS and CDR2 SASEGT. J lost 2 bases, V lost 5 bases, and 11 bases had no gene match. The CDR3 nucleotides read TGTGCCAGCAGTCCCGGGACAGGGGTACACCAACAAGAGACCCAGTACTTC. Amino acids: CASSPGTGVHQQETQYF.

The rearrangement links TRBV7-9 to TRBJ2-5; 9 bases map to TRBD1. The CDR3 loop spans 15 amino acids. V shed 5 bases and J 11 bases; nucleotides not matched to a gene: 15. Per the germline V gene, CDR1 is SEHNR and CDR2 is FQNEAQ (reference sequence). The CDR3 DNA reads as TGTGCCAGCAGCCCGAATCCGGGACAGGGAAGGGAGCAGTACTTC. The encoded protein is CASSPNPGQGREQYF.

The chain employs TRBV27 and TRBJ1-2; TRBD1 agrees at 7 bases. The germline V gene encodes CDR1 MNHEY and CDR2 SMNVEV (reference sequence). The length of the CDR3 is 16 residues. The junction had 16 bases not matched to a gene; V was cut back by 7 bases and J by 5 bases. CDR3 in DNA: TGTGCCAGCAACCAACATCGACCGGACAGGAGATATGGCTACACCTTC. It translates to CASNQHRPDRRYGYTF.

This sequence joins TRBV6-1 and TRBJ2-5; D gene uncertain. Germline CDR1 reads MNHNS; CDR2 reads SASEGT. V lost 5 bases and J lost 5, with 21 bases in between. This CDR3 comprises 16 residues. The CDR3 loop reads CASSPLPDTLKETQYF. DNA of the CDR3: TGTGCCAGCAGTCCGCTCCCCGACACGCTAAAGGAGACCCAGTACTTC.

Only a few counts were recorded for this clonotype. This sequence joins TRBV11-2 and TRBJ2-5; a weak D match, TRBD2 (7 bases). V was trimmed by 3 bases and J by 4 bases, leaving 18 bases between them. The CDR3 runs 16 residues. Germline CDR1 SGHAT, CDR2 FQNNGV. The CDR3 sequence: CASSFPYGGRGETQYF. The CDR3 region has the DNA TGTGCCAGCAGCTTCCCATACGGGGGGCGGGGAGAGACCCAGTACTTC.

The V gene is TRBV2, the J gene TRBJ2-5; either TRBD1 or TRBD2 may fit D (5 bases each). Germline CDR1 is SNHLY and CDR2 is FYNNEI. The CDR3 sequence is 13 residues long. V shed 4 bases and J shed 2 bases, with 8 bases lying between them. The CDR3 protein is CASSGRTQETQYF. In nucleotides, the CDR3 is TGTGCCAGCAGTGGGAGGACACAAGAGACCCAGTACTTC.

This clonotype has a handful of counts. V usage is TRBV5-1 and J usage is TRBJ2-4, with D tentatively TRBD2 (7 bases). The CDR3 runs to 16 residues. V lost 4 bases and J 0 bases, leaving 14 bases between the germline ends. The germline CDR1 and CDR2 sequences are SGHRS and YFSETQ. The CDR3: CASSPGGVLAKNIQYF. The CDR3 DNA reads as TGCGCCAGCAGCCCGGGGGGCGTCCTAGCCAAAAACATTCAGTACTTC. The full variable domain, its missing parts supplied by reference TRBV5-1 and TRBJ2-4, is KAGVTQTPRYLIKTRGQQVTLSCSPISGHRSVSWYQQTPGQGLQFLFEYFSETQRNKGNFPGRFSGRQFSNSRSEMNVSTLELGDSALYLCASSPGGVLAKNIQYFGAGTRLSVL.

The rearrangement joins TRBV2 to TRBJ2-3; D gene unclear. V lost 7 bases and J lost 0, with 14 bases in between. The V gene's germline CDR1 is SNHLY and CDR2 FYNNEI. The CDR3 length is 15 residues. The CDR3 loop is CASISTVPSTDTQYF. CDR3 coding DNA: TGTGCCAGCATTTCAACGGTTCCTAGCACAGATACGCAGTATTTT. The whole variable domain, filled in from reference TRBV2 and TRBJ2-3, reads EPEVTQTPSHQVTQMGQEVILRCVPISNHLYFYWYRQILGQKVEFLVSFYNNEISEKSEIFDDQFSVERPDGSNFTLKIRSTKLEDSAMYFCASISTVPSTDTQYFGPGTRLTVL.